A single sample is the source of the 21 T cell receptor beta chains below, sequenced in a study of vaccination and CD4 T cells after COVID-19. These receptors lack a known antigen. Treatment of the sample: approximately nine-day PBMC culture with coronavirus spike peptide pools or control peptides (ViraFEST assay). The assay that was used to sequence DNA from cultured CD4+ T cells was the Oncomine TCR Beta short-read assay. TCRdb reprocessed the PCR reads via MiXCR and lists one record per CDR3 protein. The sample records 15,000 to 20,000 distinct CDR3 sequences, around 68% being singletons. Sequences were obtained from CD4+ T cells from blood, cultured in vitro. All receptors come from a human donor who had recovered from COVID-19.

The chain employs TRBV6-5 and TRBJ1-1, with D uncertain. Germline CDR1 MNHEY, CDR2 SVGAGI. Trimming took 2 bases from V and 11 from J, leaving 15 bases between them. CDR3 length: 13 residues. The CDR3 reads CASSYRLRLGAFF. CDR3 DNA: TGTGCCAGCAGTTACCGACTTAGGTTGGGGGCTTTCTTT.

The rearrangement joins TRBV20-1 to TRBJ2-3, with 15 bases matching TRBD2. V dropped 6 bases and J dropped 5; count of bases not matched to a gene: 3. Germline values: CDR1 DFQATT, CDR2 SNEGSKA (reference sequence). The CDR3 totals 14 residues. CDR3 region: CSAGLAGGKDTQYF. The CDR3 DNA reads TGCAGTGCAGGACTAGCGGGAGGGAAAGATACGCAGTATTTT.

The genes are TRBV10-1 and TRBJ2-3, with TRBD2 identical over 8 bases. The ends lost 5 bases at V and 3 bases at J; junction bases unmatched: 7. This CDR3 is built from 15 residues. In germline, CDR1 is WNHNN, CDR2 SYGVQD (reference sequence). CDR3 region: CASSPSGRSTDTQYF. The DNA for the CDR3 is TGCGCCAGCAGTCCAAGCGGGAGAAGTACAGATACGCAGTATTTT.

The gene calls are TRBV15 and TRBJ1-4; 7 nucleotides align to TRBD1. V was clipped by 3 bases and J by 7 bases; unmatched bases: 8. The CDR3 consists of 15 residues. Germline assignment: CDR1 LNHNV and CDR2 YYDKDF (reference sequence). CDR3 protein: CATSRPPRDSEKLFF. As DNA, the CDR3 is TGTGCCACCAGCAGGCCTCCCCGGGACAGTGAAAAACTGTTTTTT.

A few counts support this clonotype. The chain couples TRBV6-1 to TRBJ2-7; either TRBD1 or TRBD2 may supply D (5 bases each). The germline V gene has CDR1 MNHNS and CDR2 SASEGT. This CDR3 is built from 13 residues. V dropped 6 bases and J dropped 5 bases, with 14 bases sitting between them. CDR3: CASRIKGSDEQYF. CDR3 sequence (DNA): TGTGCCAGCAGGATTAAGGGGAGCGACGAGCAGTACTTC.

The V and J genes are TRBV12-3 or TRBV12-4 and TRBJ1-5; D remains ambiguous. CDR3 size: 14 residues. Between the trimmed V and J ends, which lost 1 base and 3 bases, there was a span of 7 bases. The CDR3 here is CASSLGTVNQPQHF. In DNA form, the CDR3 reads TGTGCCAGCAGTTTAGGAACGGTCAATCAGCCCCAGCATTTT.

V is TRBV5-1 and J is TRBJ2-2; 12 bases map to TRBD2. Germline V gene lookup returns CDR1 SGHRS and CDR2 YFSETQ. Unmatched junction bases numbered 4, after V lost 3 bases and J lost 1 base. The CDR3 sequence is 17 residues long. The CDR3 region is CASSSLAGGKNTGELFF. In nucleotides, the CDR3 is TGCGCCAGCAGCTCCCTAGCGGGAGGGAAGAACACCGGGGAGCTGTTTTTT.

V and J are TRBV4-2 and TRBJ2-5; the match to TRBD2 covers 12 bases. The germline V gene encodes CDR1 LGHNA and CDR2 YNFKEQ. The V gene end was trimmed by 6 bases and the J gene end by 5 bases; junction bases not matched to a gene: 7. The CDR3 runs 15 residues. CDR3 loop: CASSQETSGSETQYF. CDR3 DNA sequence: TGTGCCAGCAGTCAGGAGACTAGCGGGAGTGAGACCCAGTACTTC.

The gene calls are TRBV20-1 and TRBJ1-5; D is ambiguous. Trimming stripped 3 bases from V and 5 bases from J, with 11 bases between. From germline, CDR1 is DFQATT and CDR2 SNEGSKA (reference sequence). The CDR3 spans 13 residues. In DNA, the CDR3 is TGCAGTGCTAGCCGAATGCTGGATCAGCCCCAGCATTTT. Translated, it gives CSASRMLDQPQHF.

The chain recombines TRBV7-9 with TRBJ2-5; 10 nucleotides agree with TRBD1. The CDR3 contains 17 residues. Losses at the gene ends were 2 bases for V and 5 bases for J; bases not matched to a gene: 11. CDR1 and CDR2 from the germline V gene are SEHNR and FQNEAQ (reference sequence). The chain's CDR3 is CASSLWDRGFGGETQYF. The CDR3 nucleotides read TGTGCCAGCAGCTTATGGGACAGGGGCTTTGGTGGGGAGACCCAGTACTTC.

The chain links TRBV24-1 to TRBJ2-7, with D possibly called TRBD1 or TRBD2 (5 bases each). Germline V gene data show CDR1 as KGHDR and CDR2 as SFDVKD. Trimming cost V 4 bases and J 4 bases, with 16 bases left between them. The CDR3 sequence is 15 residues long. The CDR3 loop reads CATSDPSGHLYEQYF. In nucleotides, the CDR3 is TGTGCCACCAGTGACCCGAGCGGACACTTATACGAGCAGTACTTC.

In its sample, this clonotype was seen a few times. This chain joins TRBV20-1 and TRBJ2-2, with D perhaps matching TRBD2 (5 bases). This CDR3 has 13 residues. Germline V gene lookup returns CDR1 DFQATT and CDR2 SNEGSKA (reference sequence). V was pared by 3 bases and J by 8 bases, with 13 bases between. The CDR3 region has the DNA TGCAGTGCTAGCTCTGTTGGCGGGGGGGAGCTGTTTTTT. As protein: CSASSVGGGELFF.

This clonotype was detected only a few times. The J gene is TRBJ2-3, the V gene TRBV6-1; D ambiguous. The CDR3 is made up of 15 amino acids. Trimming took off 6 bases at V and 2 bases at J, with 15 bases between the two ends. Looked up from germline, CDR1 is MNHNS and CDR2 is SASEGT. The CDR3 is CASRPGSTATDTQYF. The CDR3 bases are TGTGCCAGCAGACCCGGATCAACCGCCACAGATACGCAGTATTTT.

The chain couples TRBV7-2 to TRBJ1-5; D is possibly TRBD1 (5 bases). Trimming shortened V by 6 bases and J by 6 bases, and 21 bases separated the two germline ends. The CDR3 has 16 residues. The germline V gene has CDR1 SGHTA and CDR2 FQGNSA. The CDR3 nucleotides are TGTGCCAGCAGTCTAGCGGGCGGGGGTGTGGGTCAGCCCCAGCATTTT. The encoded protein is CASSLAGGGVGQPQHF.

The V call is TRBV20-1, the J call TRBJ2-5, with 10 bases fitting TRBD2. The trim removed 3 bases at V and 5 bases at J, leaving 15 bases unmatched. This CDR3 has 17 amino acids. Germline CDR1 DFQATT, CDR2 SNEGSKA (reference sequence). The CDR3 nucleotides are TGCAGTGCTAGTTCGGGGAGCGGGAGGGGAGTTCGGGAGACCCAGTACTTC. Protein product: CSASSGSGRGVRETQYF.

This chain links TRBV5-1 with TRBJ2-3; D is possibly TRBD2 (6 bases). V was shortened by 0 bases and J by 2 bases, with 16 bases between the two germline ends. There are 17 residues in the CDR3. The germline V gene has CDR1 SGHRS and CDR2 YFSETQ. In DNA, the CDR3 is TGCGCCAGCAGCTTGGGGCCGGCGGGGCTAACCACAGATACGCAGTATTTT. Its protein product is CASSLGPAGLTTDTQYF.

The chain has TRBV21-1 and TRBJ2-7; TRBD1 was called by the table and not checked on the DNA. TRBV21-1 is termed a pseudogene. CDR3 size: 16 residues. CDR3 coding DNA: TGTGCCAGCAGCAAACCCTCTGGACAGAGGTCGAGCGAGCAGTACTTC. It translates to CASSKPSGQRSSEQYF.

V is TRBV20-1 and J is TRBJ1-5; D might be TRBD1 (6 bases). Germline CDR1 is DFQATT and CDR2 is SNEGSKA (reference sequence). Trimming removed 6 bases at V and 4 bases at J, with 19 bases between. The length of the CDR3 is 15 residues. CDR3 residues: CSAAPPGGQNQPQHF. For the CDR3, the DNA is TGCAGTGCCGCCCCTCCGGGGGGCCAGAATCAGCCCCAGCATTTT.

This clonotype was seen more than once but under ten times. The rearrangement joins TRBV19 to TRBJ1-2, with D tentatively TRBD1 (5 bases). V was trimmed by 0 bases and J by 3 bases, leaving 23 bases between them. Germline CDR1 and CDR2: LNHDA and SQIVND (reference sequence). This CDR3 has 19 residues. This chain's CDR3 is CASSIDGRGRSPGYYGYTF. Here the CDR3 DNA reads TGTGCCAGTAGTATAGATGGACGGGGCAGGTCCCCCGGGTACTATGGCTACACCTTC.

The J gene is TRBJ2-4, the V gene TRBV15; the D is unclear. V was shortened by 6 bases and J by 0 bases, with 12 bases between the two germline ends. CDR3 length equals 15 residues. CDR1 LNHNV and CDR2 YYDKDF come from the germline V gene (reference sequence). The CDR3 coding sequence is TGTGCCACCAGTGAACAGACTTTAGCCAAAAACATTCAGTACTTC. Translated, it gives CATSEQTLAKNIQYF. The variable domain in full, with the rest retrieved from reference TRBV15 and TRBJ2-4, is DAMVIQNPRYQVTQFGKPVTLSCSQTLNHNVMYWYQQKSSQAPKLLFHYYDKDFNNEADTPDNFQSRRPNTSFCFLDIRSPGLGDTAMYLCATSEQTLAKNIQYFGAGTRLSVL.

The CDR3 sequence: CSAYLGGVRSNQPQHF. As DNA, the CDR3 is TGCAGTGCTTACCTAGGTGGGGTCCGCTCAAATCAGCCCCAGCATTTT. This sequence joins TRBV20-1 and TRBJ1-5; no clear D gene. This CDR3 contains 16 residues. Germline values: CDR1 DFQATT, CDR2 SNEGSKA (reference sequence). Trimming shortened V by 5 bases and J by 4 bases, and 21 bases separated the two germline ends.